This T cell receptor (beta chain) was sequenced for a study of T cells after yellow fever vaccination. This clonotype was counted ten times or more. Germline CDR1 reads DFQATT; CDR2 reads SNEGSKA (reference sequence). The trim removed 6 bases at V and 8 bases at J, leaving 7 bases unmatched. The length of the CDR3 is 13 residues. From the 5' RACE reads, TCRdb called clonotypes with MiXCR, one entry per CDR3 protein. Seen here are some 350,000 distinct CDR3 sequences, roughly 4.3% observed once, and the top ten hold around 24%. The material sequenced was PBMCs, taken 5 days after the yellow fever booster vaccination. The receptor was derived from a man aged 18 to 29 who received the YFV17D yellow fever vaccine. The chain combines TRBV20-1 with TRBJ1-4; 9 nucleotides match TRBD1. CDR3 loop: CSARDRVREKLFF. In DNA form, the CDR3 reads TGCAGTGCCAGGGACAGGGTCCGGGAAAAACTGTTTTTT.